The 29 T cell receptor beta chains given below trace back to one sample, sequenced in a study of T cell responses to AZD1222 COVID-19 vaccine. Sequencing used immunoSEQ multiplex PCR; TCRdb keeps in-frame clones, though not all of them. The repertoire holds about 120,000 clones, with over 80% as singletons. The sequencing here drew on peripheral blood, taken on day 0 of AZD1222 vaccination. The origin of the receptors is an adult in good health.

The V and J genes are TRBV27 and TRBJ1-2; D not certain. The V end lost 5 bases, the J end lost 8 bases, and 15 bases lay between the germline ends. The CDR3 spans 13 residues. Germline CDR1 MNHEY, CDR2 SMNVEV (reference sequence). Here the CDR3 reads CASSAPGPAGYTF. For the CDR3, the DNA is TGTGCCAGCAGTGCACCCGGCCCCGCGGGCTACACCTTC.

The chain is built from TRBV12-3 or TRBV12-4 and TRBJ2-7, with TRBD2 matching 11 bases. The CDR3 totals 13 residues. The V segment lost 6 bases and the J segment 4 bases; nucleotides outside the gene matches: 2. This CDR3 reads CASSSSGRYEQYF. The CDR3 nucleotides read TGTGCCAGCAGCTCTAGCGGGAGGTACGAGCAGTACTTC.

The CDR3: CASQREGLSEEQFF. The CDR3 DNA reads as TGTGCCAGCCAGCGGGAGGGACTTTCGGAGGAGCAGTTCTTC. This chain links TRBV19 with TRBJ2-1; 10 bases fit TRBD2. CDR3 length equals 14 residues. CDR1 is LNHDA, CDR2 SQIVND, per germline (reference sequence). The junction had 12 bases not matched to a gene; V was cut back by 9 bases and J by 10 bases.

CDR3 in amino acids: CAIRSSGGTYEQYF. CDR3 nucleotides: TGTGCCATCAGATCTAGCGGGGGGACTTACGAGCAGTACTTC. The chain employs TRBV10-3 and TRBJ2-7, with 11 bases fitting TRBD2. Losses at the gene ends were 6 bases for V and 4 bases for J; bases not matched to a gene: 5. In germline, CDR1 is ENHRY, CDR2 SYGVKD. The CDR3 length is 14 residues.

This chain uses TRBV27 with TRBJ2-1, with 9 nucleotides matching TRBD2. CDR3 length: 14 amino acids. V dropped 2 bases and J dropped 5; count of bases not matched to a gene: 1. Germline CDR1 reads MNHEY; CDR2 reads SMNVEV (reference sequence). CDR3 region: CASSLLAGNNEQFF. In nucleotides, the CDR3 is TGTGCCAGCAGTTTACTAGCGGGAAACAATGAGCAGTTCTTC.

This clone was seen a handful of times. The junction and the germline gene differ at one end; a read error may be behind it. The genes are TRBV6-5 and TRBJ1-2; 8 nucleotides match TRBD1. This CDR3 is 15 amino acids long. CDR1 and CDR2 (germline): MNHEY, SVGAGI. CDR3 coding DNA: TGTGCCAGCAGTGACTCCGAGACAGGGGCTTATGGCTACACCTTC. Its protein product is CASSDSETGAYGYTF.

The gene calls are TRBV19 and TRBJ1-1; weak D call: TRBD1 (5 bases). Trimming pared 4 bases from V and 6 bases from J, leaving 12 bases between. Germline CDR1 LNHDA, CDR2 SQIVND (reference sequence). CDR3 size: 13 residues. The CDR3 nucleotides are TGTGCCAGTAGTAGGCAGGGATATCCTGAAGCTTTCTTT. The encoded protein is CASSRQGYPEAFF.

V is TRBV10-3 and J is TRBJ2-7; D could derive from TRBD1 or TRBD2 (6 bases each). The CDR3 is 13 residues long. From germline, CDR1 is ENHRY and CDR2 SYGVKD. Trimming left V 3 bases short and J 6 bases short, with 12 bases between. CDR3 protein: CAISDGGPSEQYF. CDR3 bases: TGTGCCATCAGTGACGGGGGCCCTAGCGAGCAGTACTTC.

The chain employs TRBV6-2 or TRBV6-3 and TRBJ1-5; 8 bases match TRBD1. The CDR3 covers 12 residues. J gave up 7 bases and V 5 bases, and 1 base lay outside the gene matches. CDR1 MNHEY and CDR2 SVGEGT come from the germline V gene. The CDR3 is CASSHRGQPQHF. The CDR3 bases are TGTGCCAGCAGTCACAGGGGGCAGCCCCAGCATTTT.

This chain's CDR3 is CASSPLAGPNEQFF. The CDR3 DNA reads as TGTGCCAGCTCACCATTAGCGGGGCCAAATGAGCAGTTCTTC. The chain uses TRBV18 and TRBJ2-1, with TRBD2 matching 8 bases. The V segment lost 2 bases and the J segment 7 bases; nucleotides outside the gene matches: 4. CDR3 length: 14 amino acids. CDR1 and CDR2 (germline): KGHSH, LQKENI. Filled out from reference TRBV18 and TRBJ2-1, the complete variable domain reads NAGVMQNPRHLVRRRGQEARLRCSPMKGHSHVYWYRQLPEEGLKFMVYLQKENIIDESGMPKERFSAEFPKEGPSILRIQQVVRGDSAAYFCASSPLAGPNEQFFGPGTRLTVL.

The rearrangement joins TRBV2 to TRBJ2-3; D is uncertain. This CDR3 contains 10 residues. V lost 1 base, J lost 7 bases, and 0 bases lay in between. Germline values: CDR1 SNHLY, CDR2 FYNNEI. The CDR3 region has the DNA TGTGCCAGCAGTGAAGATACGCAGTATTTT. Encoded protein: CASSEDTQYF. Based on the CDR3 plus reference TRBV2 and TRBJ2-3, the full variable domain is EPEVTQTPSHQVTQMGQEVILRCVPISNHLYFYWYRQILGQKVEFLVSFYNNEISEKSEIFDDQFSVERPDGSNFTLKIRSTKLEDSAMYFCASSEDTQYFGPGTRLTVL.

The CDR3 DNA sequence: TGCGCCAGCAGCCCCATTCCTAAGCAATTTAAGGGGTACACCTTC. This sequence encodes CASSPIPKQFKGYTF. V usage is TRBV4-3 and J usage is TRBJ1-2; the D gene is possibly TRBD1 (5 bases). CDR1 is LGHNA, CDR2 YSLEER, per germline. Trimming stripped 4 bases from V and 11 bases from J, with 23 bases between. The CDR3 length is 15 residues.

The CDR3: CSVEDDRELGTQYF. CDR3 nucleotides: TGCAGCGTTGAAGACGACAGGGAGCTAGGGACCCAGTACTTC. This chain uses TRBV29-1 with TRBJ2-5; 7 positions match TRBD1. Germline loops: CDR1 SQVTM, CDR2 ANQGSEA. The CDR3 is 14 residues long. V was pared by 0 bases and J by 7 bases, with 8 bases of the junction left unmatched.

The count of this clone is one. CDR3: CASSSPDRGQPQHF. CDR3 in DNA: TGTGCCAGCAGCTCCCCGGACAGGGGTCAGCCCCAGCATTTT. The chain is built from TRBV27 and TRBJ1-5, with 9 nucleotides matching TRBD1. CDR3 length: 14 amino acids. Trimming cost V 6 bases and J 6 bases; bases outside gene matches: 6. Germline V lookup: CDR1 MNHEY, CDR2 SMNVEV (reference sequence).

V is TRBV5-6 and J is TRBJ2-5; D perhaps matches TRBD2 (5 bases). CDR1 SGHDT and CDR2 YYEEEE come from the germline V gene. The CDR3 totals 15 residues. Trimming shortened V by 0 bases and J by 5 bases, and 14 bases separated the two germline ends. The CDR3 sequence: CASSLGAGLRETQYF. CDR3 DNA: TGTGCCAGCAGCTTGGGGGCGGGTCTAAGGGAGACCCAGTACTTC.

This chain joins TRBV19 and TRBJ1-1; 9 positions match TRBD1. The V and J ends lost 3 bases and 0 bases, in that order; junction bases with no gene match: 2. The germline V gene has CDR1 LNHDA and CDR2 SQIVND (reference sequence). This CDR3 region has 15 residues. CDR3 sequence reads: CASSIGTGMNTEAFF. In nucleotides, the CDR3 is TGTGCCAGTAGTATCGGGACAGGGATGAACACTGAAGCTTTCTTT.

The CDR3 sequence is CASRETGGGQPQHF. In nucleotides, the CDR3 is TGTGCCAGCAGGGAGACAGGGGGCGGGCAGCCCCAGCATTTT. This chain joins TRBV2 and TRBJ1-5, with 10 bases lining up with TRBD1. Germline V gives CDR1 SNHLY, CDR2 FYNNEI. Losses at the gene ends were 6 bases for V and 7 bases for J; bases not matched to a gene: 6. The length of the CDR3 is 14 residues.

The table lists this clone with a count of one. The chain combines TRBV28 with TRBJ1-1; 8 positions match TRBD1. With V trimmed by 4 bases and J by 4 bases, 5 bases remained unmatched. Germline loops: CDR1 MDHEN, CDR2 SYDVKM. The CDR3 length is 14 residues. The CDR3 DNA sequence: TGTGCCAGCAGTTCGACAGGGGAGGTCACTGAAGCTTTCTTT. Protein product: CASSSTGEVTEAFF.

This clone was observed a single time. The chain recombines TRBV2 with TRBJ2-2; D is possibly TRBD2 (6 bases). The CDR3 is 15 amino acids. Germline V gives CDR1 SNHLY, CDR2 FYNNEI. With 3 bases removed from V and 1 base from J, the gap between germline ends came to 9 bases. The CDR3 DNA sequence: TGTGCCAGCAGTGAGCCGGAGGGGAACACCGGGGAGCTGTTTTTT. Its translation: CASSEPEGNTGELFF.

V usage is TRBV10-3 and J usage is TRBJ1-6, with D hard to call. V lost 3 bases to trimming and J lost 7 bases, with 10 bases between them. Germline CDR1 and CDR2: ENHRY and SYGVKD. The CDR3 contains 14 residues. CDR3 DNA: TGTGCCATCAGTGACAGTACAACCAATTCACCCCTCCACTTT. Translation gives CAISDSTTNSPLHF.

The rearrangement uses TRBV11-2 and TRBJ2-7; TRBD1 matches 8 bases. CDR3 length: 17 residues. Germline lookup yields CDR1 SGHAT and CDR2 FQNNGV. The trim removed 6 bases at V and 2 bases at J, leaving 15 bases unmatched. DNA for the CDR3: TGTGCCAGCAGTTTACCCTCCCAACAGGGGGGCCCCTACGAGCAGTACTTC. Its protein product is CASSLPSQQGGPYEQYF.

The chain links TRBV15 to TRBJ1-4; 10 nucleotides agree with TRBD1. The CDR3 sequence is 13 residues long. Germline V CDR1 and CDR2: LNHNV, YYDKDF (reference sequence). The V gene end was trimmed by 8 bases and the J gene end by 5 bases; junction bases not matched to a gene: 2. The CDR3 reads CATPGQGNEKLFF. The CDR3 DNA reads as TGTGCCACCCCGGGACAGGGGAATGAAAAACTGTTTTTT.

The rearrangement links TRBV4-1 to TRBJ1-2; D is possibly TRBD1 (6 bases). This CDR3 spans 14 amino acids. Germline V gives CDR1 MGHRA, CDR2 YSYEKL. V lost 3 bases and J 4 bases, leaving 12 bases between the germline ends. The CDR3 sequence: CASSQVGQLYGYTF. CDR3 nucleotides: TGCGCCAGCAGCCAGGTTGGACAGCTCTATGGCTACACCTTC.

The V and J genes are TRBV5-6 and TRBJ2-2; D is unresolved. Germline V gives CDR1 SGHDT, CDR2 YYEEEE. The CDR3 is made up of 12 amino acids. The germline V and J ends were trimmed by 3 bases and 5 bases, with 5 bases remaining between them. The CDR3 loop reads CASSSRTGELFF. CDR3 nucleotide sequence: TGTGCCAGCAGCTCTCGAACCGGGGAGCTGTTTTTT.

This chain connects TRBV19 to TRBJ1-4; D is unresolved. Trimming left V 2 bases short and J 3 bases short, with 7 bases between. Germline V gives CDR1 LNHDA, CDR2 SQIVND (reference sequence). This CDR3 is built from 14 residues. The DNA for the CDR3 is TGTGCCAGTAGTATAAGAGGTCCTAATGAAAAACTGTTTTTT. This codes for CASSIRGPNEKLFF.

This chain connects TRBV28 to TRBJ1-2; TRBD1 might be the D (6 bases). The ends were cut back, 3 bases at V and 3 bases at J, with 11 bases in the middle. Germline V gene sequence: CDR1 MDHEN, CDR2 SYDVKM. The CDR3 spans 14 residues. In DNA, the CDR3 is TGTGCCAGCAGTTTGGGTAACAGGGACTATGGCTACACCTTC. Translation gives CASSLGNRDYGYTF.

V usage is TRBV11-2 and J usage is TRBJ1-1; 8 positions agree with TRBD1. This CDR3 contains 14 residues. Trimming at V came to 4 bases and at J to 5 bases, leaving 6 bases not matched to a gene. Germline V gives CDR1 SGHAT, CDR2 FQNNGV. CDR3 in amino acids: CASSYGQGGTEAFF. The CDR3 nucleotides are TGTGCCAGCAGCTATGGACAGGGAGGAACTGAAGCTTTCTTT.

V and J are TRBV15 and TRBJ1-1, with no clear D. The CDR3 consists of 13 residues. Germline V gene data show CDR1 as LNHNV and CDR2 as YYDKDF (reference sequence). V was pared by 5 bases and J by 1 base, with 8 bases between. In DNA, the CDR3 is TGTGCCACCAGCGCCCCAACGAACACTGAAGCTTTCTTT. Translated: CATSAPTNTEAFF.

The chain has TRBV9 and TRBJ1-3, with 7 bases aligning to TRBD1. Germline V gives CDR1 SGDLS, CDR2 YYNGEE. This CDR3 has 14 amino acids. Losses at the gene ends were 1 base for V and 2 bases for J; bases not matched to a gene: 0. CDR3 region: CASSVTGAGNTIYF. Here the CDR3 DNA reads TGTGCCAGCAGCGTAACAGGGGCTGGAAACACCATATATTTT.